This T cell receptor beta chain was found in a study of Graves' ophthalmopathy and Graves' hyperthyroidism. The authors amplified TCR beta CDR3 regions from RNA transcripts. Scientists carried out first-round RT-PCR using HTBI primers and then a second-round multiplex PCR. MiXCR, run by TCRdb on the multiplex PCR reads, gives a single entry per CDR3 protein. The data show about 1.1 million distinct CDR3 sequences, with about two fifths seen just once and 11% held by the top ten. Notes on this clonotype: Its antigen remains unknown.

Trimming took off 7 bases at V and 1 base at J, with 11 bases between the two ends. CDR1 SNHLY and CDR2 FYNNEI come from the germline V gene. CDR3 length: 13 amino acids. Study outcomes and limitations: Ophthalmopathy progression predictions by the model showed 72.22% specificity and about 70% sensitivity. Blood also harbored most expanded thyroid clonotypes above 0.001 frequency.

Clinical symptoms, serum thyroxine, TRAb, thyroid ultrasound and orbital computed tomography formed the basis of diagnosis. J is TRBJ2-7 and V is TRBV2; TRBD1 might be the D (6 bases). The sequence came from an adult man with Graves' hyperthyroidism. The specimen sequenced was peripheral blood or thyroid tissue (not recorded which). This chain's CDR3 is CASTHRESYEQYF. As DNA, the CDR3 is TGTGCCAGCACCCACAGGGAGTCCTACGAGCAGTACTTC.